This T cell receptor (beta chain) is from a study of CD8 T cells in Susac syndrome. RNA, at roughly 0.45 to 1 ug, was reverse transcribed with random hexamers. Amplification of the TCR beta CDR3 was carried out by immunoSEQ multiplex PCR, which spanned a total of 54 Vbeta and 13 Jbeta segments. A single record per CDR3 protein comes from TCRdb applying MiXCR to the immunoSEQ multiplex PCR reads. This table has tens of thousands of distinct CDR3 sequences, under 95% appearing once. The V gene's germline CDR1 is LGHDT and CDR2 YNNKEL (reference sequence). This CDR3 comprises 15 residues. Trimming shortened V by 4 bases and J by 5 bases, and 18 bases separated the two germline ends.

Sequenced sample: CD8+ T cells from PBMCs. This TCR derives from a human donor in good health. The V call is TRBV3-1, the J call TRBJ2-7; perhaps D is TRBD1 or TRBD2 (6 bases each). CDR3 region: CASSLRGQMSHEQYF. CDR3 DNA sequence: TGTGCCAGCAGCCTCCGGGGGCAAATGTCCCACGAGCAGTACTTC.